The 6 T cell receptor beta chains given below trace back to one sample, sequenced in a study of T-cell memory formation after mild COVID-19. TCRdb ran MiXCR on the 5' RACE reads and lists one entry per CDR3 protein. The profile shows hundreds of thousands of distinct CDR3 sequences, approximately 18% of them singletons. Sequencing used PBMCs or a T cell subset sorted from them (not recorded which). Receptor source: an adult woman who had mild COVID-19 (a few samples of this study predate the infection). Cell type and time point are not known.

This clonotype was counted a few times. It is unclear where the CDR3 begins or ends on the DNA, so no DNA is shown, and the CDR3 is as TCRdb lists it. J is TRBJ2-1 and V is TRBV12-3 or TRBV12-4. The CDR3 is 15 amino acids in total, end residues counted. The CDR3 here is CASSTSTVSYNEQFF.

The DNA for the CDR3 is TGTGCCAGCAGAAAGGACAGGGGCGAATACAATGAGCAGTTCTTC. Its protein product is CASRKDRGEYNEQFF. J is TRBJ2-1 and V is TRBV7-3; TRBD1 matches at 9 bases. Germline CDR1 reads SGHTA; CDR2 reads FQGTGA. The CDR3 is made up of 15 amino acids. V dropped 6 bases and J dropped 4; count of bases not matched to a gene: 7.

This chain uses TRBV24-1 with TRBJ1-4; 9 positions agree with TRBD1. Germline V gene sequence: CDR1 KGHDR, CDR2 SFDVKD. This CDR3 has 15 amino acids. V lost 2 bases, J lost 8 bases, and 5 bases stayed unmatched. The CDR3 DNA reads as TGTGCCACCAGTGATTCCCGGGACAGGGCAGAAAAACTGTTTTTT. This codes for CATSDSRDRAEKLFF.

This clonotype was observed a few times. CDR3 DNA sequence: TGTGCCACCAGTGGGCCCACAGCCTACGAGCAGTACTTC. This translates into CATSGPTAYEQYF. The chain uses TRBV24-1 and TRBJ2-7; D remains unclear. V was pared by 5 bases and J by 2 bases, with 9 bases between. Germline V lookup: CDR1 KGHDR, CDR2 SFDVKD. This CDR3 region has 13 residues.

This clonotype appeared many times. This chain uses TRBV7-9 with TRBJ2-7, with D uncertain. Germline CDR1 and CDR2: SEHNR and FQNEAQ (reference sequence). This CDR3 contains 15 residues. V was cut by 1 base and J by 0 bases, with 10 bases left in between. The CDR3 nucleotides read TGTGCCAGCAGCTTAGACGGCGAGCGCTCCTACGAGCAGTACTTC. Its translation: CASSLDGERSYEQYF.

There are a few counts of this clonotype. V usage is TRBV5-1 and J usage is TRBJ2-7, with D perhaps TRBD2 (5 bases). CDR3 length: 16 residues. Germline lookup yields CDR1 SGHRS and CDR2 YFSETQ. V was pared by 0 bases and J by 3 bases, with 16 bases between. Here the CDR3 reads CASSLAGGLENYEQYF. The CDR3 nucleotides read TGCGCCAGCAGCTTGGCCGGCGGGCTAGAGAACTACGAGCAGTACTTC. Drawing the rest from reference TRBV5-1 and TRBJ2-7, the complete variable domain is KAGVTQTPRYLIKTRGQQVTLSCSPISGHRSVSWYQQTPGQGLQFLFEYFSETQRNKGNFPGRFSGRQFSNSRSEMNVSTLELGDSALYLCASSLAGGLENYEQYFGPGTRLTVT.